This entry concerns a single T cell receptor (beta chain). Its antigen is currently unknown. Trimming took 5 bases from V and 13 from J, leaving 12 bases between them. The CDR3 is 12 amino acids. Per the germline V gene, CDR1 is MRHNA and CDR2 is SNTAGT. The sample belongs to a study of T-cell memory formation after mild COVID-19. Turning to the study itself: TCR clustering was largely donor specific.

Regarding the study as a whole: Contracting clones, day 15 to 85, had balanced CD4/CD8, and later expanders favored CD4+. The pre-infection memory compartment contained some responding clones, suggesting cross-reactive memory joined.

Each CDR3 protein is one row after TCRdb ran MiXCR on the 5' RACE reads. The sample lists under 600,000 distinct CDR3 sequences, roughly 22% seen once, with 7% to 9% in the top ten. This receptor was obtained from an adult woman who had mild COVID-19 (a few samples of this study predate the infection). Cell type and time point are not known. V usage is TRBV6-4 and J usage is TRBJ1-6; D possibly corresponds to TRBD1 (5 bases). Input material: PBMCs or a T cell subset sorted from them (not recorded which). DNA for the CDR3: TGTGCCAGCAGTATTTCAGGGTATCCCCTCCACTTT. Its protein product is CASSISGYPLHF.